The entry that follows covers one TCR beta chain sequence. The source of the sample is a study of T cell clones after liver transplantation. Study-level background: Samples came from ITN030ST, which attempted immunosuppression withdrawal within 2 years of liver transplantation. TCRbeta sequencing after a pre-transplant mixed lymphocyte reaction identified graft-donor-reactive clones, later tracked in post-transplant blood. Third-party-reactive TCRbeta sequences from pre-transplant mixed lymphocyte reactions served as antigen-independent comparators.

Sequenced by immunoSEQ multiplex PCR; TCRdb stores in-frame clones only, minus some. The table has some 59,000 clones, around 70% seen once; the top ten hold about a tenth. V was cut by 1 base and J by 9 bases, with 16 bases left in between. The CDR3 is 15 residues long. Germline V gene sequence: CDR1 MGHRA, CDR2 YSYEKL. The starting material was CD4+ T cells from blood, obtained at the 22-month timepoint. This TCR was recovered from a human patient who received a liver transplant. A share of the T cells may be of graft donor origin. This chain connects TRBV4-1 to TRBJ2-1; TRBD1 might be the D (6 bases). CDR3: CASSQGTGQVGEQFF. CDR3 in DNA: TGCGCCAGCAGCCAAGGTACAGGGCAAGTGGGTGAGCAGTTCTTC.